The 14 T cell receptor beta chains reported below all come from one sample, sequenced in a study of neurological immune-mediated disorders. TCRdb itself ran the 5' RACE reads through MiXCR, one entry per CDR3 protein. Among over 60,000 distinct CDR3 sequences listed, around 5.5% were seen once. The material sequenced was PBMCs. The receptors were sampled from a woman in her thirties with multiple sclerosis.

Ten or more counts support this clonotype. J is TRBJ2-5 and V is TRBV20-1; TRBD1 might be the D (6 bases). V lost 2 bases to trimming and J lost 5 bases, with 12 bases between them. Germline V gives CDR1 DFQATT, CDR2 SNEGSKA (reference sequence). The CDR3 runs 13 residues. CDR3 coding DNA: TGCAGTGCTAGACAGGGGAGAGGGGAGACCCAGTACTTC. Protein: CSARQGRGETQYF.

This clonotype was observed many times. The chain links TRBV9 to TRBJ1-4; 8 nucleotides agree with TRBD1. The V and J ends lost 0 bases and 10 bases, in that order; junction bases with no gene match: 8. The CDR3 runs 15 residues. Germline V CDR1 and CDR2: SGDLS, YYNGEE. In DNA form, the CDR3 reads TGTGCCAGCAGCGTAGGGACGGGACAGGATGGAAAACTGTTTTTT. This translates into CASSVGTGQDGKLFF.

The chain is built from TRBV5-8 and TRBJ2-7; 8 nucleotides match TRBD1. Looked up from germline, CDR1 is SGHTS and CDR2 is YDEGEE. The CDR3 length is 15 residues. The trim removed 1 base at V and 3 bases at J, leaving 6 bases unmatched. The DNA for the CDR3 is TGTGCCAGCAGCTTGCCGGGACAGGTGGACTACGAGCAGTACTTC. The encoded protein is CASSLPGQVDYEQYF.

This sequence joins TRBV6-5 and TRBJ1-2; D is unclear. Trimming removed 4 bases from V and 4 bases from J, with 13 bases in between. This CDR3 comprises 14 residues. Germline V lookup: CDR1 MNHEY, CDR2 SVGAGI. The CDR3, as DNA: TGTGCCAGCAGTTGGCACAGCGAGAGCTATGGCTACACCTTC. As protein: CASSWHSESYGYTF.

This chain uses TRBV7-2 with TRBJ2-7; tentative D call: TRBD2 (6 bases). CDR1 is SGHTA and CDR2 is FQGNSA in the germline V gene. The CDR3 length is 13 residues. Trimming removed 0 bases at V and 3 bases at J, with 6 bases between. CDR3: CASSLARGYEQYF. In nucleotides, the CDR3 is TGTGCCAGCAGCTTAGCGCGGGGCTACGAGCAGTACTTC.

Ten or more counts support this clonotype. This chain connects TRBV28 to TRBJ1-5, with 7 bases that match TRBD1. Per germline, CDR1 MDHEN and CDR2 SYDVKM. Trimming took 5 bases from V and 6 from J; bases not matched to a gene: 10. This CDR3 is 15 amino acids long. CDR3 region: CASSPLLGGGQPQHF. In nucleotides, the CDR3 is TGTGCCAGCAGTCCCCTTTTAGGGGGCGGTCAGCCCCAGCATTTT. Looking up the rest from reference TRBV28 and TRBJ1-5 gives the full variable domain: DVKVTQSSRYLVKRTGEKVFLECVQDMDHENMFWYRQDPGLGLRLIYFSYDVKMKEKGDIPEGYSVSREKKERFSLILESASTNQTSMYLCASSPLLGGGQPQHFGDGTRLSIL.

A remark on this clonotype: Being one base from a much bigger clone, this may be a read error. The chain links TRBV20-1 to TRBJ2-7; D ambiguous. V was clipped by 3 bases and J by 7 bases, with 13 bases between them. The CDR3 is made up of 12 amino acids. Germline V gene data show CDR1 as DFQATT and CDR2 as SNEGSKA (reference sequence). The CDR3: CSARDQIEEQYF. The DNA of the CDR3 is TGCAGTGCTAGGGACCAGATCGAAGAGCAGTACTTC.

This clonotype has at least ten counts. The chain links TRBV14 to TRBJ2-6; TRBD1 matches 7 bases. V shed 3 bases and J 0 bases; nucleotides not matched to a gene: 8. Germline loops: CDR1 SGHDN, CDR2 FVKESK. This CDR3 contains 18 residues. The DNA for the CDR3 is TGTGCCAGCAGCCACCTGACAGGGTACACCTCTGGGGCCAACGTCCTGACTTTC. It translates to CASSHLTGYTSGANVLTF.

This clonotype was seen a few times. A much larger clonotype is one base distant, so this may be a read error. The CDR3 spells CASSQARGQDTGELFF. CDR3 bases: TGCGCCAGCAGCCAAGCCAGGGGGCAAGACACCGGGGAGCTGTTTTTT. V and J are TRBV4-1 and TRBJ2-2, with TRBD1 identical over 8 bases. Unmatched junction bases numbered 4, after V lost 1 base and J lost 3 bases. Per the germline V gene, CDR1 is MGHRA and CDR2 is YSYEKL. CDR3 length: 16 residues.

CDR3 in amino acids: CASSLSGAGANVLTF. The CDR3 nucleotides are TGTGCCAGCAGCTTGAGTGGGGCTGGGGCCAACGTCCTGACTTTC. The rearrangement uses TRBV7-2 and TRBJ2-6; D is unresolved. CDR1 and CDR2 from the germline V gene are SGHTA and FQGNSA. V gave up 3 bases and J gave up 2 bases, with 8 bases separating them. The CDR3 contains 15 residues.

The sample holds many counts of this clonotype. The chain is built from TRBV7-9 and TRBJ1-1; TRBD1 agrees at 7 bases. The J segment lost 0 bases and the V segment lost 5 bases, leaving 15 bases of the junction unmatched. Germline values: CDR1 SEHNR, CDR2 FQNEAQ (reference sequence). CDR3 length equals 18 residues. CDR3 DNA sequence: TGTGCCAGCAGCCGAACTAGGGGGCTCTCGGTCGTGAACACTGAAGCTTTCTTT. It translates to CASSRTRGLSVVNTEAFF.

This clonotype was seen at least ten times. In nucleotides, the CDR3 is TGCAGTGCTTGGGACAACCCAAGCAATCAGCCCCAGCATTTT. It translates to CSAWDNPSNQPQHF. This sequence joins TRBV20-1 and TRBJ1-5, with a tentative D call TRBD1 (6 bases). Trimming took 5 bases from V and 1 from J, leaving 12 bases between them. The CDR3 loop spans 14 amino acids. The germline CDR1 and CDR2 sequences are DFQATT and SNEGSKA (reference sequence).

This clonotype was detected many times. This chain joins TRBV15 and TRBJ1-1; unclear D gene. The germline V gene has CDR1 LNHNV and CDR2 YYDKDF (reference sequence). Trimming shortened V by 0 bases and J by 2 bases, and 7 bases separated the two germline ends. The CDR3 consists of 14 residues. The CDR3 sequence is CATSRDRGNTEAFF. The CDR3 DNA sequence: TGTGCCACCAGCAGAGATCGGGGAAACACTGAAGCTTTCTTT.

This clonotype appeared many times. V gene TRBV20-1 combines with J gene TRBJ2-7; D is possibly TRBD1 or TRBD2 (5 bases each). The germline gives CDR1 DFQATT, CDR2 SNEGSKA (reference sequence). This CDR3 is built from 13 residues. The V end lost 6 bases, the J end lost 2 bases, and 14 bases lay between the germline ends. CDR3: CSAYYGAPYEQYF. The CDR3 nucleotides read TGCAGTGCGTATTACGGGGCCCCCTACGAGCAGTACTTC.